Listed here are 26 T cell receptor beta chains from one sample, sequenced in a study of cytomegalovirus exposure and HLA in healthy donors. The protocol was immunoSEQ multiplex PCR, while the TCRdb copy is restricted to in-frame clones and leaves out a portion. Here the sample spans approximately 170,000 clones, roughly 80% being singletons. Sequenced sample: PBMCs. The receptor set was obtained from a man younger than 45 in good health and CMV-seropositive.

This CDR3 is CASLRLAGYNEQFF. In DNA, the CDR3 is TGTGCCAGCCTTAGACTAGCGGGATACAATGAGCAGTTCTTC. J is TRBJ2-1 and V is TRBV2; 11 bases map to TRBD2. Trimming took 8 bases from V and 4 from J; bases not matched to a gene: 4. There are 14 residues in the CDR3. Germline assignment: CDR1 SNHLY and CDR2 FYNNEI. The complete variable domain, with remaining parts taken from reference TRBV2 and TRBJ2-1, reads EPEVTQTPSHQVTQMGQEVILRCVPISNHLYFYWYRQILGQKVEFLVSFYNNEISEKSEIFDDQFSVERPDGSNFTLKIRSTKLEDSAMYFCASLRLAGYNEQFFGPGTRLTVL.

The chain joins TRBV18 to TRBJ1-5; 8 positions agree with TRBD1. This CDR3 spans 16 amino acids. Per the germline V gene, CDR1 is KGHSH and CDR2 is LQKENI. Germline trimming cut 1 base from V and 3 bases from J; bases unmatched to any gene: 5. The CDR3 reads CASSPQGQVLNQPQHF. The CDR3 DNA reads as TGTGCCAGCTCACCACAGGGACAGGTACTCAATCAGCCCCAGCATTTT.

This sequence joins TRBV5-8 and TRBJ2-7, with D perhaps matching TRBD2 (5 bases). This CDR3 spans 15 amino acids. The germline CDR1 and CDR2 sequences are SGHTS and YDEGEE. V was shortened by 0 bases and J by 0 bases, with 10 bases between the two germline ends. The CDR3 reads CASSLEEASSYEQYF. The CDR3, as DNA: TGTGCCAGCAGCTTGGAGGAGGCAAGCTCCTACGAGCAGTACTTC.

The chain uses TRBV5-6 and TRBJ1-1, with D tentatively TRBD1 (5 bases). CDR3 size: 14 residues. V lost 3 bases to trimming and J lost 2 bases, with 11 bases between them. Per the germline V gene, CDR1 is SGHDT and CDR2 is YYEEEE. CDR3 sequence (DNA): TGTGCCAGCAGCTCCGGCGGGGCAAACACTGAAGCTTTCTTT. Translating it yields CASSSGGANTEAFF.

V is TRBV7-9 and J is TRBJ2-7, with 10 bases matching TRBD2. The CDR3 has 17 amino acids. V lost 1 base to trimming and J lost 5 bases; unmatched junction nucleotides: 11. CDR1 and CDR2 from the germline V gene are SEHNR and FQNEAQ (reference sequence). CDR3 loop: CASSLGDSLAGADEQYF. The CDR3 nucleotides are TGTGCCAGCAGCTTAGGGGATTCTCTAGCGGGAGCAGACGAGCAGTACTTC.

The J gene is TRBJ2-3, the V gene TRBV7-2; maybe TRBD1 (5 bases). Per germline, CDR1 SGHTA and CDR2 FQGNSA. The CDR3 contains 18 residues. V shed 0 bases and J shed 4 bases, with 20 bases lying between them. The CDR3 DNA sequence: TGTGCCAGCAGCTTAGCGCCGGCAGGGAACGGCGATGCAGATACGCAGTATTTT. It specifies CASSLAPAGNGDADTQYF. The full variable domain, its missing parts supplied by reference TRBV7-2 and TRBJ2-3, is GAGVSQSPSNKVTEKGKDVELRCDPISGHTALYWYRQSLGQGLEFLIYFQGNSAPDKSGLPSDRFSAERTGGSVSTLTIQRTQQEDSAVYLCASSLAPAGNGDADTQYFGPGTRLTVL.

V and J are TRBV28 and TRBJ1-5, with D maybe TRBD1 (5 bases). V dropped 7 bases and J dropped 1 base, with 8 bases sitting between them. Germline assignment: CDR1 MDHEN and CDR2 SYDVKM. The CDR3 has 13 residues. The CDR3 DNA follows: TGTGCCAGCACCAGGGTGAGCAATCAGCCCCAGCATTTT. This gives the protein CASTRVSNQPQHF.

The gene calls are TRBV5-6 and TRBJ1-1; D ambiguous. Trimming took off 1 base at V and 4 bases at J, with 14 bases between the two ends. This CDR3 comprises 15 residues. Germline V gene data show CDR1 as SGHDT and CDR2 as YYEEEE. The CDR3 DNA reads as TGTGCCAGCAGCTTGTTGGAGGGTTGGGCCACTGAAGCTTTCTTT. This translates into CASSLLEGWATEAFF.

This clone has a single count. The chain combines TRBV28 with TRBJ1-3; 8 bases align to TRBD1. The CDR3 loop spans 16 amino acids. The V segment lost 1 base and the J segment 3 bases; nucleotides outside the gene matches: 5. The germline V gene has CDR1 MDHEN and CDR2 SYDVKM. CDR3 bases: TGTGCCAGCAGTTTATATGGACAGGGAATTGGAAACACCATATATTTT. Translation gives CASSLYGQGIGNTIYF.

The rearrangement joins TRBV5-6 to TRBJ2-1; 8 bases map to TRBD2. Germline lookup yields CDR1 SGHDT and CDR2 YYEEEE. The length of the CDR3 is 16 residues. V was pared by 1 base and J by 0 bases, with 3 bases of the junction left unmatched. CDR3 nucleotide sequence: TGTGCCAGCAGCTTGATGGGACTAGGCTCCTACAATGAGCAGTTCTTC. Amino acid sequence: CASSLMGLGSYNEQFF.

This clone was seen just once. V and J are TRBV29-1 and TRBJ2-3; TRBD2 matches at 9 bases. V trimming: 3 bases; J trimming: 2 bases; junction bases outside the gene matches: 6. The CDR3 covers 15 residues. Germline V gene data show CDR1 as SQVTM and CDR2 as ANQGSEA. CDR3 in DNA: TGCAGCGTTGACATAGCGGGGGTTCCCACAGATACGCAGTATTTT. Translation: CSVDIAGVPTDTQYF.

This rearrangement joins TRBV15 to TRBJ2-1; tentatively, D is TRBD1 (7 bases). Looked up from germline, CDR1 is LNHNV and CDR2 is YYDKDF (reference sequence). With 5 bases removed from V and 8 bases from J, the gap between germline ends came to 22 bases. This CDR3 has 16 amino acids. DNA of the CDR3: TGTGCCACCAGCCCAGGGCGGGACAGCTTGTGGGATGAGCAGTTCTTC. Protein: CATSPGRDSLWDEQFF.

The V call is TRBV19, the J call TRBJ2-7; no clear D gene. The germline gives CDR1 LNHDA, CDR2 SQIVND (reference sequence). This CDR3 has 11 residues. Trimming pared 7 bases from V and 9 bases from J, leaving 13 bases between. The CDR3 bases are TGTGCCAGTAAAGCCGGCCGGGTGCAGTACTTC. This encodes CASKAGRVQYF.

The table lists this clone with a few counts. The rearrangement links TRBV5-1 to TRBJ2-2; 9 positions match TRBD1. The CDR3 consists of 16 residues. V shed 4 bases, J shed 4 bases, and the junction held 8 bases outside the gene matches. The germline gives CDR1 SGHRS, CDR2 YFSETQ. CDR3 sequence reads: CASSPSGTGFTGELFF. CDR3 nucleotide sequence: TGCGCCAGCAGCCCCTCCGGGACAGGGTTCACCGGGGAGCTGTTTTTT.

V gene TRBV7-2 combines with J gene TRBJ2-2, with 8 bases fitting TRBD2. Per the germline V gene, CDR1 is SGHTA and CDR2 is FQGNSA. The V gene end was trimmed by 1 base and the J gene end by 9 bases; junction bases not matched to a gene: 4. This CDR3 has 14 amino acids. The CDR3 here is CASSLDGGARELFF. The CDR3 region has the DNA TGTGCCAGCAGCTTAGACGGGGGGGCCAGGGAGCTGTTTTTT.

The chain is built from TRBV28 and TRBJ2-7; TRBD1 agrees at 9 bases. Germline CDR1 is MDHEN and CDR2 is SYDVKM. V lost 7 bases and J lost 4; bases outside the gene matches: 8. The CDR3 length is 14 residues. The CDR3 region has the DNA TGTGCCAGCATTCGGACAGGGGCACGGTACGAGCAGTACTTC. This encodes CASIRTGARYEQYF.

Written as DNA, the CDR3 is TGTGCCAGCAGTTACTCACAGGGGATTGACACCGGGGAGCTGTTTTTT. Protein sequence: CASSYSQGIDTGELFF. V usage is TRBV6-6 and J usage is TRBJ2-2, with TRBD1 matching 7 bases. The CDR3 extends over 16 amino acids. Germline CDR1 MNHNY, CDR2 SVGAGI (reference sequence). The trim removed 0 bases at V and 3 bases at J, leaving 4 bases unmatched.

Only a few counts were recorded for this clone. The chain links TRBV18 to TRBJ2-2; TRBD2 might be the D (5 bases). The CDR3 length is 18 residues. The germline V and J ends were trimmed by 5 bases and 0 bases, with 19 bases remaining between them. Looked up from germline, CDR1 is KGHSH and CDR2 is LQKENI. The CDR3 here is CASSTDWVASSNTGELFF. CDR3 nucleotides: TGTGCCAGCTCAACCGACTGGGTGGCTAGCTCGAACACCGGGGAGCTGTTTTTT.

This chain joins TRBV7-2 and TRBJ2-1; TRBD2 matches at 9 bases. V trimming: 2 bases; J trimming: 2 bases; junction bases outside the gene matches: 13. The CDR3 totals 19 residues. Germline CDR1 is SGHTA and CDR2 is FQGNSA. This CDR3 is CASSLRRGGVTSTYNEQFF. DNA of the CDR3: TGTGCCAGCAGCTTACGACGCGGGGGGGTGACTTCTACCTACAATGAGCAGTTCTTC.

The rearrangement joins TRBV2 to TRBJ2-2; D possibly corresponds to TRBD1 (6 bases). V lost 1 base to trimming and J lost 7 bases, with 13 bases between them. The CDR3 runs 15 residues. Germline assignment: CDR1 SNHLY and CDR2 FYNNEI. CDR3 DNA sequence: TGTGCCAGCAGTGAAGAGCTAGAGGGGGTCGGGGAGCTGTTTTTT. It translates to CASSEELEGVGELFF.

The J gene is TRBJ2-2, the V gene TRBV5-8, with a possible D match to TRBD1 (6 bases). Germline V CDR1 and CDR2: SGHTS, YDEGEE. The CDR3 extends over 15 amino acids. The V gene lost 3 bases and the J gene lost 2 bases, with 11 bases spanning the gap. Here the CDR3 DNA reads TGTGCCAGCAGCTCGGGACAACTAAACACCGGGGAGCTGTTTTTT. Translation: CASSSGQLNTGELFF.

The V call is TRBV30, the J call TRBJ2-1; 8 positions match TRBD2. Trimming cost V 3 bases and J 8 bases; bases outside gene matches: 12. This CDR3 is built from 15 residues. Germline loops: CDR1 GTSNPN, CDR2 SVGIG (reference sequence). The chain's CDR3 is CAWSPGLAPVDEQFF. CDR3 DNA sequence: TGTGCCTGGAGCCCCGGACTAGCTCCTGTCGATGAGCAGTTCTTC.

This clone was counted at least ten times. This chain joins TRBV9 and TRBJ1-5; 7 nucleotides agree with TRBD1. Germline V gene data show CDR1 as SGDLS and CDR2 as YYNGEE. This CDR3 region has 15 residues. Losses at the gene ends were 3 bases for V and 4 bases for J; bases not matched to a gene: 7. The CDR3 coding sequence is TGTGCCAGCAGCGCCGGAGGGGGCTTAAATCAGCCCCAGCATTTT. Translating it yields CASSAGGGLNQPQHF.

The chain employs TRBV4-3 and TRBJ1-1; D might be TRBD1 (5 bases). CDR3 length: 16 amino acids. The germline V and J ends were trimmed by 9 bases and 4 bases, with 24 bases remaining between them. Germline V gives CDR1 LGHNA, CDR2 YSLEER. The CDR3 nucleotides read TGCGCCAGTCGGGACCGGGGACCGGGACTTCGCACTGAAGCTTTCTTT. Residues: CASRDRGPGLRTEAFF.

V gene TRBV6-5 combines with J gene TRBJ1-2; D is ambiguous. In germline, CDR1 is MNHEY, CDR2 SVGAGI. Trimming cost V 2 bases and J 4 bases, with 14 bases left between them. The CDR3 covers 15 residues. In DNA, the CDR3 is TGTGCCAGCAGTTACCGAAGCGGCCAGTTCTATGGCTACACCTTC. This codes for CASSYRSGQFYGYTF.

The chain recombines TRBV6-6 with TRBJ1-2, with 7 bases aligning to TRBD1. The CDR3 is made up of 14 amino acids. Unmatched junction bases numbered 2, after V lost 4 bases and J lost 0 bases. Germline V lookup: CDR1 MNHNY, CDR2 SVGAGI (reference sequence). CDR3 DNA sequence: TGTGCCAGCAGTTTTGGACAGGCTAACTATGGCTACACCTTC. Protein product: CASSFGQANYGYTF.